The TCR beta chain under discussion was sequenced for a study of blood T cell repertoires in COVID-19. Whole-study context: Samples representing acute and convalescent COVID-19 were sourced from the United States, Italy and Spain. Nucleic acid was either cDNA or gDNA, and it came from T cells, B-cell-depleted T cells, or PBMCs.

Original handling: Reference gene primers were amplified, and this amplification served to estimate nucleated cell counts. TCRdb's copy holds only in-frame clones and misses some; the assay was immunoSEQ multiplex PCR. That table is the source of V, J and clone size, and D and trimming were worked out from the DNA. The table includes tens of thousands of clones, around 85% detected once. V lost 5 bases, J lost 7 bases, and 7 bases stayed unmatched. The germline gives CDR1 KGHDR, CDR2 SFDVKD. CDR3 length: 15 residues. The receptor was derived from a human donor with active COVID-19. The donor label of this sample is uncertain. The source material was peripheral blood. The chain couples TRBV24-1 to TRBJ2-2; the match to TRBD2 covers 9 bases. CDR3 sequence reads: CATSALAGRDGELFF. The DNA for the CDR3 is TGTGCCACCAGTGCCCTAGCGGGAAGGGACGGGGAGCTGTTTTTT.